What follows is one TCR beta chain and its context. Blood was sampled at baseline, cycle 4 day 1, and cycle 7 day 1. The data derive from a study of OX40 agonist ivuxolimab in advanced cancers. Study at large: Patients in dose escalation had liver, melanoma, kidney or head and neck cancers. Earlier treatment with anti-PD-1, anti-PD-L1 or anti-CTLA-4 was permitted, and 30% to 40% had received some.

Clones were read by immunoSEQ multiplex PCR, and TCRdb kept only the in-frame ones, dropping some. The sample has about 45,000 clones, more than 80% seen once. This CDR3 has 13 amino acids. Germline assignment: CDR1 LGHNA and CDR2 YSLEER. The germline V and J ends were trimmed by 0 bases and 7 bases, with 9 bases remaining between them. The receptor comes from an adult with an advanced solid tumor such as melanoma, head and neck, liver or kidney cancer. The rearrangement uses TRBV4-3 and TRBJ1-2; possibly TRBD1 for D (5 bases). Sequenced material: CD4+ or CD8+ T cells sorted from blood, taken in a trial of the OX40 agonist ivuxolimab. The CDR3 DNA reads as TGCGCCAGCAGCCAAGAAGAAGGGGTTGGCTACACCTTC. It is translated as CASSQEEGVGYTF.